The entry that follows covers one T cell receptor beta chain sequence. These data are taken from a study of blood T cell repertoires in COVID-19. Study details: From the United States, Italy and Spain came samples of acute and convalescent COVID-19. PBMCs, B-cell-depleted T cells, or T cells were the source of the cDNA or gDNA that made up the material.

Germline values: CDR1 SGHDT, CDR2 YYEEEE. The CDR3 contains 12 residues. V lost 4 bases and J 9 bases, leaving 12 bases between the germline ends. Original processing notes: Using reference gene primer amplification, nucleated cell counts were estimated. The repertoire was sequenced with immunoSEQ multiplex PCR; TCRdb's copy has only in-frame clones and lacks some. V, J and clone size are those of that table, while D and trimming were read from the DNA. The sample holds 60,000 or so clones, approximately 85% seen once. The sequencing input was peripheral blood. V usage is TRBV5-6 and J usage is TRBJ2-3, with a possible D match to TRBD2 (5 bases). The sequence came from a human donor in a cohort sampled during active COVID-19. CDR3 DNA sequence: TGTGCCAGCAGCCTAGCCGAGGTGACGCAGTATTTT. Its protein is CASSLAEVTQYF. Filled out from reference TRBV5-6 and TRBJ2-3, the complete variable domain reads DAGVTQSPTHLIKTRGQQVTLRCSPKSGHDTVSWYQQALGQGPQFIFQYYEEEERQRGNFPDRFSGHQFPNYSSELNVNALLLGDSALYLCASSLAEVTQYFGPGTRLTVL.